These 10 T cell receptor beta chains were sequenced from one sample in a study of cytomegalovirus exposure and HLA in healthy donors. Generated by immunoSEQ multiplex PCR, the TCRdb table keeps only in-frame clones and is missing some. The table records about 71,000 clones, approximately 94% of them present only once. The sample comprised PBMCs. The receptor source for this set is a woman aged 18-29 years in good health and CMV-seronegative.

The rearrangement uses TRBV30 and TRBJ2-2; 7 bases line up with TRBD2. This CDR3 region has 13 residues. After removal of 3 bases from V and 8 bases from J, the junction contained 6 bases not matched to a gene. Germline assignment: CDR1 GTSNPN and CDR2 SVGIG (reference sequence). In DNA form, the CDR3 reads TGTGCCTGGAGCCTCAGCGGGAAGGGGGAGCTGTTTTTT. Protein product: CAWSLSGKGELFF.

This sequence joins TRBV7-9 and TRBJ1-2; the match to TRBD1 covers 7 bases. The germline V gene has CDR1 SEHNR and CDR2 FQNEAQ (reference sequence). Trimming cost V 1 base and J 8 bases; bases outside gene matches: 16. CDR3 length: 17 residues. CDR3 residues: CASSLEGQSPVGRGYTF. CDR3 DNA: TGTGCCAGCAGCTTAGAGGGACAGTCGCCTGTCGGTCGCGGCTACACCTTC.

The rearrangement joins TRBV5-1 to TRBJ2-7, with D possibly matching TRBD1 (6 bases). The ends were cut back, 1 base at V and 3 bases at J, with 17 bases in the middle. Germline CDR1 SGHRS, CDR2 YFSETQ. The length of the CDR3 is 16 residues. CDR3 protein: CASSLISGQHLYEQYF. The CDR3 nucleotides read TGCGCCAGCAGCTTGATAAGCGGACAGCACCTCTACGAGCAGTACTTC.

The chain uses TRBV2 and TRBJ2-7, with TRBD2 matching over 9 bases. CDR3 size: 14 residues. The J segment lost 2 bases and the V segment lost 6 bases, leaving 5 bases of the junction unmatched. Germline assignment: CDR1 SNHLY and CDR2 FYNNEI. Here the CDR3 DNA reads TGTGCCAGCAGAAGGGTAGCGGGAGCCTACGAGCAGTACTTC. Its translation is CASRRVAGAYEQYF.

The chain uses TRBV15 and TRBJ2-5, with 9 bases lining up with TRBD1. Trimming cost V 5 bases and J 0 bases; bases outside gene matches: 4. The germline CDR1 and CDR2 sequences are LNHNV and YYDKDF (reference sequence). This CDR3 has 15 amino acids. In DNA, the CDR3 is TGTGCCACCAGCTCGTGGGACAGGGACCAAGAGACCCAGTACTTC. As protein: CATSSWDRDQETQYF.

The CDR3 loop reads CASSRTLNTEAFF. The CDR3 DNA sequence: TGTGCCAGCAGCAGAACATTGAACACTGAAGCTTTCTTT. The chain is built from TRBV6-5 and TRBJ1-1; D call uncertain. In germline, CDR1 is MNHEY, CDR2 SVGAGI. This CDR3 is built from 13 residues. The V end lost 6 bases, the J end lost 0 bases, and 8 bases lay between the germline ends.

The sample holds one count of this clone. The CDR3 loop reads CASSRPGQGYGELFF. The CDR3 coding sequence is TGCGCCAGCAGCCGCCCGGGACAGGGGTACGGGGAGCTGTTTTTT. The chain has TRBV4-1 and TRBJ2-2; 10 nucleotides agree with TRBD1. This CDR3 has 15 amino acids. Germline V gene sequence: CDR1 MGHRA, CDR2 YSYEKL. The V and J ends lost 4 bases and 7 bases, in that order; junction bases with no gene match: 6.

The chain combines TRBV4-1 with TRBJ1-4; D is uncertain. The germline V and J ends were trimmed by 4 bases and 3 bases, with 18 bases remaining between them. Germline V lookup: CDR1 MGHRA, CDR2 YSYEKL. The CDR3 totals 17 residues. CDR3 in amino acids: CASSRPAEGRANEKLFF. CDR3 nucleotides: TGCGCCAGCAGCCGACCCGCTGAGGGCCGCGCTAATGAAAAACTGTTTTTT.

As concerns this clone: Other DNA sequences within the sample encode an identical CDR3. V usage is TRBV27 and J usage is TRBJ2-7; the D is unclear. The CDR3 loop spans 13 amino acids. In germline, CDR1 is MNHEY, CDR2 SMNVEV (reference sequence). V lost 0 bases to trimming and J lost 4 bases, with 7 bases between them. For the CDR3, the DNA is TGTGCCAGCAGTTTATCGGCTAGTTACGAGCAGTACTTC. This codes for CASSLSASYEQYF.

This chain uses TRBV2 with TRBJ1-2, with D perhaps matching TRBD1 (5 bases). The length of the CDR3 is 12 residues. Trimming left V 6 bases short and J 5 bases short, with 10 bases between. The germline V gene encodes CDR1 SNHLY and CDR2 FYNNEI. CDR3 sequence reads: CASSRVRYGYTF. The DNA of the CDR3 is TGTGCCAGCAGCAGGGTTAGGTATGGCTACACCTTC.